Below are 30 T cell receptor beta chains sequenced from a single sample in a study of T cell responses to AZD1222 COVID-19 vaccine. Using immunoSEQ multiplex PCR, the repertoire was profiled, and TCRdb retains in-frame clones only, with some absent. The table shows 73,000 or so clones, with over 60% occurring only once. This material consisted of peripheral blood, taken 28 days after the second AZD1222 dose. The receptors shown here come from an adult who received the AZD1222 COVID-19 vaccine.

The chain joins TRBV4-2 to TRBJ2-1; TRBD2 aligns across 9 bases. This CDR3 has 15 residues. Trimming cost V 4 bases and J 8 bases; bases outside gene matches: 9. Germline-derived CDR1 and CDR2 are LGHNA and YNFKEQ. CDR3 protein: CASSRGTSLSDEQFF. DNA for the CDR3: TGTGCCAGCAGCCGAGGGACTAGCCTTTCCGATGAGCAGTTCTTC.

The chain uses TRBV28 and TRBJ1-1; 8 bases fit TRBD1. Trimming took 6 bases from V and 7 from J; bases not matched to a gene: 10. This CDR3 has 14 residues. Germline loops: CDR1 MDHEN, CDR2 SYDVKM. CDR3 loop: CASSPDRVLFEAFF. The DNA of the CDR3 is TGTGCCAGCAGCCCGGACAGGGTACTGTTTGAAGCTTTCTTT.

The J gene is TRBJ2-2, the V gene TRBV6-2 or TRBV6-3; D gene unclear. From germline, CDR1 is MNHEY and CDR2 SVGEGT. The CDR3 contains 15 residues. The V gene lost 0 bases and the J gene lost 4 bases, with 9 bases spanning the gap. This CDR3 reads CASSYSGESTGELFF. CDR3 nucleotide sequence: TGTGCCAGCAGTTACTCTGGAGAATCCACCGGGGAGCTGTTTTTT.

The gene calls are TRBV5-1 and TRBJ2-1, with 10 bases identical to TRBD1. CDR1 is SGHRS, CDR2 YFSETQ, per germline. The CDR3 has 17 amino acids. The V and J ends lost 5 bases and 0 bases, in that order; junction bases with no gene match: 8. As DNA, the CDR3 is TGCGCCAGCAGGGAGGACAGGGGGAGAAGCTCCTACAATGAGCAGTTCTTC. Protein sequence: CASREDRGRSSYNEQFF.

The rearrangement joins TRBV30 to TRBJ2-5; weak D call: TRBD1 (6 bases). This CDR3 has 12 residues. CDR1 is GTSNPN, CDR2 SVGIG, per germline (reference sequence). V lost 3 bases and J lost 5, with 10 bases in between. The CDR3 spells CAWSTGSETQYF. The DNA for the CDR3 is TGTGCCTGGAGCACAGGGTCCGAGACCCAGTACTTC.

V and J are TRBV3-1 (or the pseudogene TRBV3-2) and TRBJ2-1; the match to TRBD1 covers 7 bases. CDR1 is LGHDT, CDR2 YNNKEL, per germline (reference sequence). Trimming removed 5 bases from V and 4 bases from J; junction bases left unmatched: 11. CDR3 length: 16 residues. The CDR3 nucleotides are TGTGCCAGCAGCTCACAATTGACAGGGAGTTACAATGAGCAGTTCTTC. This encodes CASSSQLTGSYNEQFF.

The chain links TRBV19 to TRBJ2-3; TRBD2 matches at 7 bases. After removal of 5 bases from V and 5 bases from J, the junction contained 13 bases not matched to a gene. This CDR3 contains 16 residues. Germline CDR1 and CDR2: LNHDA and SQIVND (reference sequence). CDR3 sequence reads: CASSVLAAGAGDTQYF. Written as DNA, the CDR3 is TGTGCCAGTAGTGTTCTAGCGGCGGGAGCGGGAGATACGCAGTATTTT.

V is TRBV10-3 and J is TRBJ2-7; 11 nucleotides line up with TRBD2. Germline trimming cut 3 bases from V and 4 bases from J; bases unmatched to any gene: 5. CDR3 length equals 15 residues. Germline loops: CDR1 ENHRY, CDR2 SYGVKD. Written as DNA, the CDR3 is TGTGCCATCAGTGACCTAGCGGGGGGACAATACGAGCAGTACTTC. This sequence encodes CAISDLAGGQYEQYF.

The chain recombines TRBV20-1 with TRBJ1-5, with no clear D. Trimming pared 3 bases from V and 0 bases from J, leaving 15 bases between. The CDR3 totals 16 residues. In germline, CDR1 is DFQATT, CDR2 SNEGSKA (reference sequence). CDR3 sequence reads: CSASNNRPNSNQPQHF. The CDR3 nucleotides read TGCAGTGCTAGTAACAACCGGCCCAATAGCAATCAGCCCCAGCATTTT.

This chain joins TRBV18 and TRBJ2-1; the D gene is possibly TRBD1 (5 bases). This CDR3 region has 15 residues. CDR1 and CDR2 (germline): KGHSH, LQKENI. Trimming cost V 3 bases and J 2 bases, with 11 bases left between them. CDR3 amino acids: CASSPGQTTYNEQFF. CDR3 sequence (DNA): TGTGCCAGCTCACCCGGACAAACCACCTACAATGAGCAGTTCTTC.

The rearrangement joins TRBV12-3 or TRBV12-4 to TRBJ2-3; the D is unclear. Trimming took off 2 bases at V and 6 bases at J, with 6 bases between the two ends. There are 12 residues in the CDR3. The CDR3 region has the DNA TGTGCCAGCAGTTTAATGTTCGATACGCAGTATTTT. It specifies CASSLMFDTQYF.

The sample holds one count of this clone. The genes are TRBV6-5 and TRBJ1-2; D ambiguous. CDR3 length equals 14 residues. V dropped 7 bases and J dropped 4 bases, with 16 bases sitting between them. Germline V CDR1 and CDR2: MNHEY, SVGAGI. CDR3 in amino acids: CASTSGPFGYGYTF. The CDR3 DNA reads as TGTGCCAGCACCTCGGGTCCTTTTGGCTATGGCTACACCTTC.

The genes are TRBV9 and TRBJ2-1; 7 positions agree with TRBD2. The V gene end was trimmed by 4 bases and the J gene end by 1 base; junction bases not matched to a gene: 8. CDR1 SGDLS and CDR2 YYNGEE come from the germline V gene. This CDR3 is 16 amino acids long. CDR3 DNA sequence: TGTGCCAGCAGCCCCTTCGCGGGAGAGTCCTACAATGAGCAGTTCTTC. Translating gives CASSPFAGESYNEQFF.

V is TRBV28 and J is TRBJ2-7; 8 nucleotides align to TRBD1. CDR1 is MDHEN and CDR2 is SYDVKM in the germline V gene. V shed 3 bases and J 3 bases; nucleotides not matched to a gene: 1. The CDR3 loop spans 13 amino acids. The DNA of the CDR3 is TGTGCCAGCAGTTTGGGACAGGTCTACGAGCAGTACTTC. Translation gives CASSLGQVYEQYF.

This chain joins TRBV19 and TRBJ2-5; D is perhaps TRBD1 (5 bases). The germline V gene encodes CDR1 LNHDA and CDR2 SQIVND (reference sequence). The V gene lost 1 base and the J gene lost 4 bases, with 16 bases spanning the gap. The CDR3 runs 16 residues. The CDR3 loop is CASSIGPDSTGETQYF. The CDR3 DNA sequence: TGTGCCAGTAGTATAGGTCCCGACAGTACGGGAGAGACCCAGTACTTC.

The chain joins TRBV5-4 to TRBJ2-1, with 8 bases aligning to TRBD2. Germline V gene data show CDR1 as SGHNT and CDR2 as YYREEE (reference sequence). This CDR3 is 15 amino acids long. V lost 0 bases to trimming and J lost 4 bases; unmatched junction nucleotides: 3. The CDR3 nucleotides are TGTGCCAGCAGCTTGGGTCGGGAGGGATACAATGAGCAGTTCTTC. Amino acid sequence: CASSLGREGYNEQFF.

The chain links TRBV19 to TRBJ1-5; the match to TRBD1 covers 8 bases. The CDR3 is made up of 14 amino acids. The germline CDR1 and CDR2 sequences are LNHDA and SQIVND (reference sequence). V shed 5 bases and J 5 bases; nucleotides not matched to a gene: 5. The CDR3 spells CASSFQTGDQPQHF. Here the CDR3 DNA reads TGTGCCAGTAGTTTCCAGACAGGGGATCAGCCCCAGCATTTT.

The V and J genes are TRBV28 and TRBJ1-2; 10 bases map to TRBD1. V lost 5 bases to trimming and J lost 3 bases; unmatched junction nucleotides: 6. The germline V gene encodes CDR1 MDHEN and CDR2 SYDVKM. The CDR3 runs to 15 residues. CDR3 DNA sequence: TGTGCCAGCAGTCGGACAGGGGGAATGTACTATGGCTACACCTTC. It translates to CASSRTGGMYYGYTF.

V and J are TRBV27 and TRBJ1-2; no firm D call. CDR1 is MNHEY and CDR2 is SMNVEV in the germline V gene (reference sequence). This CDR3 comprises 14 residues. V was shortened by 6 bases and J by 4 bases, with 15 bases between the two germline ends. CDR3: CASSTSDPSYGYTF. The CDR3 coding sequence is TGTGCCAGCAGCACCAGTGATCCGTCCTATGGCTACACCTTC.

The genes are TRBV30 and TRBJ2-3, with 12 bases lining up with TRBD2. Trimming at V came to 2 bases and at J to 5 bases, leaving 8 bases not matched to a gene. This CDR3 has 16 amino acids. Germline loops: CDR1 GTSNPN, CDR2 SVGIG (reference sequence). The CDR3 region has the DNA TGTGCCTGGAGTTTTCTAGCGGGAGGGCCCGGAGATACGCAGTATTTT. It translates to CAWSFLAGGPGDTQYF.

This chain's CDR3 is CAWSTNYGYTF. The CDR3 bases are TGTGCCTGGAGTACTAACTATGGCTACACCTTC. V gene TRBV30 combines with J gene TRBJ1-2; D gene unclear. There are 11 residues in the CDR3. Germline-derived CDR1 and CDR2 are GTSNPN and SVGIG (reference sequence). The ends were cut back, 2 bases at V and 0 bases at J, with 1 base in the middle.

By proportion, this clone is medium-sized (0.01 to 0.1%). The chain combines TRBV7-9 with TRBJ2-2; 7 bases agree with TRBD1. The V segment lost 3 bases and the J segment 6 bases; nucleotides outside the gene matches: 7. There are 15 residues in the CDR3. Germline V gene sequence: CDR1 SEHNR, CDR2 FQNEAQ (reference sequence). The CDR3 nucleotides are TGTGCCAGCAGCTTGGTCGGGACAGACCCCGGGGAGCTGTTTTTT. It codes for CASSLVGTDPGELFF. Together with reference TRBV7-9 and TRBJ2-2, the CDR3 gives the full variable domain: DTGVSQNPRHKITKRGQNVTFRCDPISEHNRLYWYRQTLGQGPEFLTYFQNEAQLEKSRLLSDRFSAERPKGSFSTLEIQRTEQGDSAMYLCASSLVGTDPGELFFGEGSRLTVL.

The V gene is TRBV3-1 (or the pseudogene TRBV3-2), the J gene TRBJ2-1; TRBD2 matches 11 bases. CDR1 LGHDT and CDR2 YNNKEL come from the germline V gene (reference sequence). The length of the CDR3 is 16 residues. Trimming removed 4 bases from V and 10 bases from J; junction bases left unmatched: 12. DNA of the CDR3: TGTGCCAGCAGCCGTTCACTAGCGGGAGCATCTGAGGAGCAGTTCTTC. Protein product: CASSRSLAGASEEQFF.

J is TRBJ1-1 and V is TRBV19; no firm D call. V was trimmed by 4 bases and J by 4 bases, leaving 7 bases between them. Looked up from germline, CDR1 is LNHDA and CDR2 is SQIVND (reference sequence). The CDR3 is 12 amino acids. The CDR3: CASSTGSTEAFF. CDR3 DNA sequence: TGTGCCAGTAGTACCGGGAGCACTGAAGCTTTCTTT.

The table lists this clone with a few counts. The chain recombines TRBV28 with TRBJ1-2; D not certain. CDR3 length: 14 residues. Germline loops: CDR1 MDHEN, CDR2 SYDVKM. V was pared by 6 bases and J by 1 base, with 12 bases between. CDR3 in amino acids: CASRTLQVNYGYTF. In DNA, the CDR3 is TGTGCCAGCAGAACCCTCCAGGTTAACTATGGCTACACCTTC.

This sequence joins TRBV2 and TRBJ2-5, with 15 bases fitting TRBD2. This CDR3 has 18 amino acids. Germline CDR1 and CDR2: SNHLY and FYNNEI. The J segment lost 2 bases and the V segment lost 0 bases, leaving 4 bases of the junction unmatched. The CDR3, as DNA: TGTGCCAGCAGTGAAGCGGCGGGACTAGCGGGGGGTCAAGAGACCCAGTACTTC. Its translation: CASSEAAGLAGGQETQYF.

A single count supports this clone. This chain uses TRBV2 with TRBJ2-5; D might be TRBD1 (6 bases). V was clipped by 6 bases and J by 5 bases, with 13 bases between them. The CDR3 loop spans 13 amino acids. The germline V gene encodes CDR1 SNHLY and CDR2 FYNNEI. The CDR3 DNA reads as TGTGCCAGCAGCGCCGGGACAAAGGAGACCCAGTACTTC. It translates to CASSAGTKETQYF.

The chain joins TRBV11-2 to TRBJ2-7, with D possibly being TRBD2 (6 bases). V gave up 4 bases and J gave up 7 bases, with 11 bases separating them. Germline V gene lookup returns CDR1 SGHAT and CDR2 FQNNGV. The CDR3 is 12 amino acids. The CDR3 coding sequence is TGTGCCAGCAGCTGGACTACGGTAGAGCAGTACTTC. Protein product: CASSWTTVEQYF. The full variable domain, in which reference TRBV11-2 and TRBJ2-7 provide the parts outside the CDR3, is EAGVAQSPRYKIIEKRQSVAFWCNPISGHATLYWYQQILGQGPKLLIQFQNNGVVDDSQLPKDRFSAERLKGVDSTLKIQPAKLEDSAVYLCASSWTTVEQYFGPGTRLTVT.

V and J are TRBV9 and TRBJ2-1; no definite D call. CDR1 is SGDLS, CDR2 YYNGEE, per germline. The CDR3 loop spans 14 amino acids. The V gene lost 0 bases and the J gene lost 3 bases, with 7 bases spanning the gap. The chain's CDR3 is CASSVEALYNEQFF. DNA for the CDR3: TGTGCCAGCAGCGTAGAAGCGCTCTACAATGAGCAGTTCTTC.

The table lists this clone with many counts. The chain employs TRBV6-2 or TRBV6-3 and TRBJ1-2; D possibly corresponds to TRBD1 (6 bases). V was clipped by 2 bases and J by 2 bases, with 18 bases between them. CDR1 is MNHEY and CDR2 is SVGEGT in the germline V gene. This CDR3 is 17 amino acids long. For the CDR3, the DNA is TGTGCCAGCAGTTACCTCGTGGGGGCTGCAGACAACTATGGCTACACCTTC. Residues: CASSYLVGAADNYGYTF.